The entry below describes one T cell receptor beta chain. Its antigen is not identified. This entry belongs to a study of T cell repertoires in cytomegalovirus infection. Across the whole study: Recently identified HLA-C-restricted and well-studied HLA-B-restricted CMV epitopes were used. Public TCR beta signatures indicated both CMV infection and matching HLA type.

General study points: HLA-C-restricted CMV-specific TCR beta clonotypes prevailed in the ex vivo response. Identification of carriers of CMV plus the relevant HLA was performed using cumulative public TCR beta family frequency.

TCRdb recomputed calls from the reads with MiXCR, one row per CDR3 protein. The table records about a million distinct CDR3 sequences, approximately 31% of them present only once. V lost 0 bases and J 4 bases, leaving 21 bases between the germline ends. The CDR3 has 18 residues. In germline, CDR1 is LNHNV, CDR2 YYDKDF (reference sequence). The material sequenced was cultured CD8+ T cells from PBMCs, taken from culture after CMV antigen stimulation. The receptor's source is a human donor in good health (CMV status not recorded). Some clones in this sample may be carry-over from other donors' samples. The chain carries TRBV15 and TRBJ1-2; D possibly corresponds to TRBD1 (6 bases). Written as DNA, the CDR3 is TGTGCCACCAGCAGAGACGGTTGGGGGGGCGCTAACTTCTATGGCTACACCTTC. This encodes CATSRDGWGGANFYGYTF.